Below are 5 T cell receptor beta chains sequenced from a single sample in a study of blood T cell repertoires in COVID-19. The protocol was immunoSEQ multiplex PCR, while the TCRdb copy is restricted to in-frame clones and leaves out a portion. Here the sample spans about 58,000 clones, around 85% being singletons. The sequencing input was peripheral blood. These receptor sequences come from a man between 35 and 55 years old with active COVID-19.

Only a few counts were recorded for this clone. The chain combines TRBV28 with TRBJ1-5; tentatively, D is TRBD1 (6 bases). Trimming took off 6 bases at V and 1 base at J, with 16 bases between the two ends. The CDR3 extends over 16 amino acids. Germline V gives CDR1 MDHEN, CDR2 SYDVKM. The CDR3 DNA is TGTGCCAGCAGAACAGGGAGGGGCTTGAGCAATCAGCCCCAGCATTTT. It is translated as CASRTGRGLSNQPQHF.

The chain employs TRBV2 and TRBJ2-3; TRBD1 might be the D (6 bases). CDR3 length: 15 amino acids. V gave up 5 bases and J gave up 3 bases, with 15 bases separating them. Germline lookup yields CDR1 SNHLY and CDR2 FYNNEI. CDR3 protein: CASSFDRLGTDTQYF. CDR3 in DNA: TGTGCCAGCAGTTTCGACAGGCTAGGGACAGATACGCAGTATTTT.

The chain links TRBV6-1 to TRBJ2-2, with a tentative D call TRBD2 (6 bases). CDR3 length: 14 amino acids. V dropped 3 bases and J dropped 4 bases, with 9 bases sitting between them. Germline assignment: CDR1 MNHNS and CDR2 SASEGT. CDR3 loop: CASSDLGGTGELFF. CDR3 nucleotide sequence: TGTGCCAGCAGTGATCTCGGGGGCACCGGGGAGCTGTTTTTT.

The sample holds a few counts of this clone. V usage is TRBV10-3 and J usage is TRBJ1-2; D is unclear. The CDR3 is 13 amino acids. Deletions cut 3 bases from V and 3 bases from J, with 8 bases between. Germline V lookup: CDR1 ENHRY, CDR2 SYGVKD. The CDR3 protein is CAISDRGYYGYTF. The CDR3 nucleotides read TGTGCCATCAGTGATCGAGGGTACTATGGCTACACCTTC.

The chain recombines TRBV7-8 with TRBJ2-1, with TRBD2 matching 10 bases. The V gene's germline CDR1 is SGHVS and CDR2 FQNEAQ. The junction had 10 bases not matched to a gene; V was cut back by 7 bases and J by 4 bases. CDR3 length equals 16 residues. The CDR3 is CASTPLIAGGYNEQFF. CDR3 bases: TGTGCCAGCACCCCCCTAATAGCGGGAGGATACAATGAGCAGTTCTTC.